This T cell receptor beta chain was observed in a study of blood T cell repertoires in COVID-19. The overall study: Donors in the United States, Italy and Spain gave samples during acute or convalescent COVID-19.

In the source study's methods: Estimates of nucleated cell counts were drawn from the amplification of reference gene primers. TCRdb keeps only in-frame clones here, not all; method: immunoSEQ multiplex PCR. V, J and clone size are those of that table, while D and trimming were read from the DNA. Of 13,000 to 15,000 clones in the sample, 70% to 90% were seen once. Germline CDR1 SGHTA, CDR2 FQGNSA. V was shortened by 8 bases and J by 2 bases, with 15 bases between the two germline ends. The CDR3 is 14 amino acids. The chain employs TRBV7-2 and TRBJ2-5; a possible D gene is TRBD2 (5 bases). This clonotype was obtained from a man aged 35-49 years with active or convalescent COVID-19. The sequenced material came from peripheral blood. The CDR3: CASAQGLAQETQYF. CDR3 nucleotides: TGTGCCAGCGCCCAAGGGCTAGCTCAAGAGACCCAGTACTTC. Full variable domain (rest looked up from reference TRBV7-2 and TRBJ2-5): GAGVSQSPSNKVTEKGKDVELRCDPISGHTALYWYRQSLGQGLEFLIYFQGNSAPDKSGLPSDRFSAERTGGSVSTLTIQRTQQEDSAVYLCASAQGLAQETQYFGPGTRLLVL.